One and the same sample provided the 2 T cell receptor beta chains below, sequenced in a study of T cell changes during pregnancy in multiple sclerosis. Sequenced by immunoSEQ multiplex PCR; TCRdb stores in-frame clones only, minus some. In the table there are around 40,000 clones, roughly 90% of which are singletons. The specimen comprised CD4+ T cells from peripheral blood mononuclear cells, sampled in the second trimester of pregnancy. All receptors derive from a female donor with multiple sclerosis, enrolled in a pregnancy study.

The chain recombines TRBV27 with TRBJ2-5; tentative D call: TRBD2 (6 bases). Per germline, CDR1 MNHEY and CDR2 SMNVEV (reference sequence). V was clipped by 8 bases and J by 4 bases, with 23 bases between them. The CDR3 consists of 16 residues. CDR3 residues: CASRRLANLGGETQYF. For the CDR3, the DNA is TGTGCCAGCCGACGGCTAGCGAACCTAGGAGGAGAGACCCAGTACTTC.

The CDR3 nucleotides are TGTGCCAGTAGTACCTCTCGGACAGGGGGGAGAAACATTCAGTACTTC. Translated: CASSTSRTGGRNIQYF. V and J are TRBV19 and TRBJ2-4; 10 bases align to TRBD1. V dropped 4 bases and J dropped 6; count of bases not matched to a gene: 9. Germline values: CDR1 LNHDA, CDR2 SQIVND (reference sequence). The CDR3 is made up of 16 amino acids.